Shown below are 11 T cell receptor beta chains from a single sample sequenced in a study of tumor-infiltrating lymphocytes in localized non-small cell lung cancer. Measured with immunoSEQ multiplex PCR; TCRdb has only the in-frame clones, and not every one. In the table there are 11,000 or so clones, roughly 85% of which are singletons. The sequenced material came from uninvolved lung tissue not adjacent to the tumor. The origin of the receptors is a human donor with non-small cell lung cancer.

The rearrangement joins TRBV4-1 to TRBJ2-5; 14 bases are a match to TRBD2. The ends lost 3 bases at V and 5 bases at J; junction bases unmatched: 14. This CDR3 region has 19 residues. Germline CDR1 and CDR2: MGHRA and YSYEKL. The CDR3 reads CASSQGGLAGGRRSETQYF. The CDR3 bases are TGCGCCAGCAGCCAGGGAGGACTAGCGGGGGGCAGGCGTAGCGAGACCCAGTACTTC.

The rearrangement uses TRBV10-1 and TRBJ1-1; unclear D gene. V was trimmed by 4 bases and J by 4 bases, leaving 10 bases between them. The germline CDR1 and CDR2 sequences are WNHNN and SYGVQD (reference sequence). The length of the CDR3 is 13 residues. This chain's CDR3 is CASSVGPATEAFF. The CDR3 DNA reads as TGCGCCAGCAGTGTTGGCCCAGCCACTGAAGCTTTCTTT.

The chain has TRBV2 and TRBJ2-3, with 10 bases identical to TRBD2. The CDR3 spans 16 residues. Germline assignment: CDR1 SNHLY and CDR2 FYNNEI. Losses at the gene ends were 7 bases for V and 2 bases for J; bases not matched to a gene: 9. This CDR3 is CASTFGLAESTDTQYF. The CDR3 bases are TGTGCCAGCACATTCGGACTAGCGGAGTCCACAGATACGCAGTATTTT.

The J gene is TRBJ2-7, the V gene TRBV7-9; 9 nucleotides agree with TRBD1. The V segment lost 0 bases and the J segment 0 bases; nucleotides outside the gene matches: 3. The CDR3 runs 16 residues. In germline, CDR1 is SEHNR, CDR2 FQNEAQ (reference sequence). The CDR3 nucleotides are TGTGCCAGCAGCTTAGCGACAGGGGGGGACTCCTACGAGCAGTACTTC. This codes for CASSLATGGDSYEQYF.

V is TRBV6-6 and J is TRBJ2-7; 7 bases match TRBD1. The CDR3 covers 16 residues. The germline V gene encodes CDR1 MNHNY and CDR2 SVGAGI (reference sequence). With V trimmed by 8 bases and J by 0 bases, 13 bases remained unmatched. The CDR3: CASSPGQSLNSYEQYF. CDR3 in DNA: TGTGCCAGCTCTCCGGGACAGTCTCTAAACTCCTACGAGCAGTACTTC.

The CDR3 loop reads CSVRRQAQETQYF. The CDR3 bases are TGCAGCGTCCGAAGACAGGCCCAAGAGACCCAGTACTTC. The chain couples TRBV29-1 to TRBJ2-5; a weak D match, TRBD1 (6 bases). Germline V gene lookup returns CDR1 SQVTM and CDR2 ANQGSEA. The ends were cut back, 6 bases at V and 1 base at J, with 12 bases in the middle. The CDR3 extends over 13 amino acids.

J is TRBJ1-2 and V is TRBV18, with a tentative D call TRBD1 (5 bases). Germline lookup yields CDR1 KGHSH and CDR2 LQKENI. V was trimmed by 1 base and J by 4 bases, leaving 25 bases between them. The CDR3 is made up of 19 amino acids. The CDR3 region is CASSPRTSDPGQGPYGYTF. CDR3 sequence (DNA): TGTGCCAGCTCACCACGTACGTCAGACCCGGGGCAGGGTCCCTATGGCTACACCTTC.

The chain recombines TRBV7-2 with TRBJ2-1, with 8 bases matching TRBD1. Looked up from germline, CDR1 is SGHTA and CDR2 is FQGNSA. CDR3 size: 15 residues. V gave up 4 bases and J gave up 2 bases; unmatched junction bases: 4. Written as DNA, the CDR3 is TGTGCCAGCAGCTCCGGGACAGGTGCCTACAATGAGCAGTTCTTC. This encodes CASSSGTGAYNEQFF. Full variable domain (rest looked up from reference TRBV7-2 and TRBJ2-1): GAGVSQSPSNKVTEKGKDVELRCDPISGHTALYWYRQSLGQGLEFLIYFQGNSAPDKSGLPSDRFSAERTGGSVSTLTIQRTQQEDSAVYLCASSSGTGAYNEQFFGPGTRLTVL.

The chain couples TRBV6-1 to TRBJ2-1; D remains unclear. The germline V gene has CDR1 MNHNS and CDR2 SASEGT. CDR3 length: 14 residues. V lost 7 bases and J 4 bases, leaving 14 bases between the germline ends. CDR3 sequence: CASTAQQLYNEQFF. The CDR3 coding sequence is TGTGCCAGCACGGCTCAACAGCTTTACAATGAGCAGTTCTTC.

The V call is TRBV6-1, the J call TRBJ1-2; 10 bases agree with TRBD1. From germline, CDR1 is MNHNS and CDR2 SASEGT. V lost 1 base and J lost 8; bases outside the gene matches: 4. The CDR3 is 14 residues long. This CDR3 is CASSEGTGGRGYTF. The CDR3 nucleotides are TGTGCCAGCAGTGAAGGGACAGGGGGAAGGGGCTACACCTTC.

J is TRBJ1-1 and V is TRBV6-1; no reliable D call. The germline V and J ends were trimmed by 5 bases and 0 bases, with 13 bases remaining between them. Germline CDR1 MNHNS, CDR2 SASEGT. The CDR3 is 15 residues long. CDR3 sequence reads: CASSLIAGMNTEAFF. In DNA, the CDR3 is TGTGCCAGCAGTTTGATCGCTGGCATGAACACTGAAGCTTTCTTT.